This TCR beta chain was profiled in a study of blood T cell repertoires in COVID-19. The table came from immunoSEQ multiplex PCR; TCRdb's copy has only in-frame clones and leaves some out. This sample has 250,000 or so clones, with more than 80% found just once. Participants' reported clinical history set cohort assignment. V was trimmed by 7 bases and J by 0 bases, leaving 9 bases between them. Per the germline V gene, CDR1 is SNHLY and CDR2 is FYNNEI. CDR3 length: 13 residues. V and J are TRBV2 and TRBJ1-2; possible D gene TRBD1, 5 bases. The clonotype originates from a man between 60 and 75 years old who had recovered from COVID-19. Sequencing was carried out using PBMCs or T cells enriched from blood (not recorded which). The CDR3 DNA is TGTGCCAGCATGGCGACAGCTAACTATGGCTACACCTTC. Protein product: CASMATANYGYTF.